Listed below are T cell receptor beta chains from one sample, sequenced in a study of cytotoxic CD8 clonotypes in ibrutinib-treated CLL. The assay was immunoSEQ multiplex PCR, and TCRdb's table has in-frame clones only and misses some. This table holds some 20,000 clones, roughly 80% found once. Sequencing used PBMCs, obtained before ibrutinib treatment. All receptors come from a human donor with chronic lymphocytic leukemia. CDR3s leave out the opening cysteine and the closing phenylalanine or tryptophan. Fields, in order: V gene, clone size, D gene, J gene, CDR3 protein. D genes are given only for firm matches. Clone size is given for some rows only: seen once, a few or many times, or a class if the clone is expanded.

V gene: TRBV28; clone size: NA; D gene: NA; J gene: TRBJ1-2; CDR3 protein: ASRKAGANYGYT
V gene: TRBV4-1; clone size: NA; D gene: TRBD2; J gene: TRBJ2-1; CDR3 protein: ASSQLGLAGGRDEQF
V gene: TRBV20-1; clone size: once; D gene: NA; J gene: TRBJ1-4; CDR3 protein: SARGIEKLF
V gene: TRBV6-6; clone size: NA; D gene: NA; J gene: TRBJ1-4; CDR3 protein: ASSYGEKLF
V gene: TRBV5-1; clone size: few; D gene: NA; J gene: TRBJ2-5; CDR3 protein: ASSLEVGEQETQY
V gene: TRBV18; clone size: NA; D gene: NA; J gene: TRBJ2-7; CDR3 protein: ASVLEVGYEQY
V gene: TRBV6-1; clone size: NA; D gene: TRBD1; J gene: TRBJ1-1; CDR3 protein: ASSSWDRAEAF
V gene: TRBV4-3; clone size: medium-sized; D gene: TRBD2; J gene: TRBJ2-2; CDR3 protein: ASSQGGGTGELF
V gene: TRBV28; clone size: NA; D gene: NA; J gene: TRBJ1-4; CDR3 protein: ASGGGNEKLF
V gene: TRBV27; clone size: NA; D gene: NA; J gene: TRBJ1-2; CDR3 protein: ASSVYGNEGADYGYT
V gene: TRBV15; clone size: NA; D gene: NA; J gene: TRBJ2-5; CDR3 protein: ATSRGQVSETQY
V gene: TRBV7-6; clone size: NA; D gene: NA; J gene: TRBJ2-7; CDR3 protein: ASSSAHQGYEQY
V gene: TRBV7-8; clone size: NA; D gene: TRBD1; J gene: TRBJ2-2; CDR3 protein: ASSIRTGGYTGELF
V gene: TRBV6-6; clone size: few; D gene: NA; J gene: TRBJ1-6; CDR3 protein: ASSFQGGSPLH